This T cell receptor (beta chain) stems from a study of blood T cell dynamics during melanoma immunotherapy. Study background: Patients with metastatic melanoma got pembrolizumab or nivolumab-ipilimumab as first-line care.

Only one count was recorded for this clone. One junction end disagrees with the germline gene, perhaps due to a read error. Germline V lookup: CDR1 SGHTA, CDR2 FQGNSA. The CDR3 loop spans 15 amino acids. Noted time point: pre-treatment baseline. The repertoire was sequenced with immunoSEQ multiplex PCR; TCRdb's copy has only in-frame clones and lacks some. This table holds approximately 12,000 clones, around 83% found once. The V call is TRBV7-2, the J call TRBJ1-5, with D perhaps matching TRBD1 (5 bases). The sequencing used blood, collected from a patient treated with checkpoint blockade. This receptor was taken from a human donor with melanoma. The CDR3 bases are TGTGCCAGCAGCTTAGCGCTGGGACGGGATCAACCCCAGCATTTT. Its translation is CASSLALGRDQPQHF.